The 22 T cell receptor beta chains below were found in one sample sequenced in a study of blood T cell repertoires in COVID-19 (TCRdb year 2020). The method behind the library was the immunoSEQ multiplex PCR assay. TCRdb stores this immuneACCESS table with in-frame sequences only. Part of the clones is absent; in the studies checked, under half of the shortfall reflects unresolved V genes, and no reason is known for the rest. Counted in this sample were tens of thousands of clones; roughly 90% of them appeared once. The ten largest clones represent less than 3% of the sample. The sequencing input was peripheral blood. Receptors were obtained from a man aged 50-60 years with COVID-19, enrolled during active disease.

The chain uses TRBV6-5 and TRBJ2-1; 10 nucleotides agree with TRBD1. The CDR3 is 15 residues long. Trimming removed 6 bases from V and 4 bases from J; junction bases left unmatched: 6. CDR1 is MNHEY, CDR2 SVGAGI, per germline. The CDR3 here is CASRKDRGAYNEQFF. CDR3 in DNA: TGTGCCAGCAGGAAGGACAGGGGGGCTTACAATGAGCAGTTCTTC.

The gene calls are TRBV4-1 and TRBJ2-7; TRBD1 aligns across 11 bases. This CDR3 is 16 amino acids long. Germline V gene sequence: CDR1 MGHRA, CDR2 YSYEKL. Trimming removed 0 bases from V and 2 bases from J; junction bases left unmatched: 3. CDR3 residues: CASSQDGTGGPYEQYF. CDR3 nucleotide sequence: TGCGCCAGCAGCCAAGATGGGACAGGGGGTCCCTACGAGCAGTACTTC.

V gene TRBV28 combines with J gene TRBJ2-7; 9 positions agree with TRBD1. The ends lost 1 base at V and 7 bases at J; junction bases unmatched: 8. Germline V CDR1 and CDR2: MDHEN, SYDVKM. The CDR3 length is 15 residues. The CDR3 nucleotides are TGTGCCAGCAGTTTATACGGGACAGGGACGGGTGAGCAGTACTTC. It codes for CASSLYGTGTGEQYF.

This sequence joins TRBV6-6 and TRBJ2-7; 8 bases fit TRBD2. CDR1 and CDR2 from the germline V gene are MNHNY and SVGAGI (reference sequence). V lost 0 bases, J lost 0 bases, and 1 base stayed unmatched. There are 15 residues in the CDR3. The CDR3 coding sequence is TGTGCCAGCAGTTACTCGGCGGGGGGCTCCTACGAGCAGTACTTC. Its translation: CASSYSAGGSYEQYF.

This chain uses TRBV30 with TRBJ2-2; 8 bases match TRBD2. Germline V gives CDR1 GTSNPN, CDR2 SVGIG (reference sequence). J was trimmed by 6 bases and V by 3 bases; bases with no gene match: 6. This CDR3 is built from 14 residues. CDR3 in amino acids: CAWRPAGGAGELFF. CDR3 in DNA: TGTGCCTGGAGACCGGCGGGGGGAGCCGGGGAGCTGTTTTTT. Full variable domain (missing parts from reference TRBV30 and TRBJ2-2): SQTIHQWPATLVQPVGSPLSLECTVEGTSNPNLYWYRQAAGRGLQLLFYSVGIGQISSEVPQNLSASRPQDRQFILSSKKLLLSDSGFYLCAWRPAGGAGELFFGEGSRLTVL.

This chain links TRBV3-1 (or the pseudogene TRBV3-2) with TRBJ1-1, with 10 bases fitting TRBD1. The CDR3 is 20 amino acids. The germline V gene encodes CDR1 LGHDT and CDR2 YNNKEL (reference sequence). V dropped 6 bases and J dropped 10; count of bases not matched to a gene: 29. The chain's CDR3 is CASRYSPGQGPTAASPGAFF. The CDR3 DNA is TGTGCCAGCAGATACAGCCCGGGACAGGGGCCAACAGCGGCTTCCCCTGGAGCTTTCTTT.

This chain connects TRBV7-3 to TRBJ2-3; TRBD2 matches 7 bases. The CDR3 consists of 16 residues. Germline V CDR1 and CDR2: SGHTA, FQGTGA. J was trimmed by 0 bases and V by 4 bases; bases with no gene match: 7. CDR3 bases: TGTGCCAGCAGCTACCTCGGGGGGACTAGCACAGATACGCAGTATTTT. This codes for CASSYLGGTSTDTQYF. The variable domain in full, completed from reference TRBV7-3 and TRBJ2-3, reads GAGVSQTPSNKVTEKGKYVELRCDPISGHTALYWYRQSLGQGPEFLIYFQGTGAADDSGLPNDRFFAVRPEGSVSTLKIQRTERGDSAVYLCASSYLGGTSTDTQYFGPGTRLTVL.

The chain employs TRBV5-4 and TRBJ2-3, with a possible D match to TRBD1 (6 bases). Germline CDR1 reads SGHNT; CDR2 reads YYREEE (reference sequence). Trimming took 1 base from V and 4 from J, leaving 7 bases between them. The CDR3 sequence is 13 residues long. DNA of the CDR3: TGTGCCAGCAGCTTGACAGGGCCAGATACGCAGTATTTT. As protein: CASSLTGPDTQYF. Complete variable domain (other parts from reference TRBV5-4 and TRBJ2-3): ETGVTQSPTHLIKTRGQQVTLRCSSQSGHNTVSWYQQALGQGPQFIFQYYREEENGRGNFPPRFSGLQFPNYSSELNVNALELDDSALYLCASSLTGPDTQYFGPGTRLTVL.

This clone was seen just once. The chain carries TRBV5-1 and TRBJ1-4, with TRBD1 matching 7 bases. Trimming at V came to 4 bases and at J to 3 bases, leaving 9 bases not matched to a gene. This CDR3 has 16 residues. Per the germline V gene, CDR1 is SGHRS and CDR2 is YFSETQ. DNA for the CDR3: TGCGCCAGCAGCCCAGGATACAGGGGATCTAATGAAAAACTGTTTTTT. The encoded protein is CASSPGYRGSNEKLFF.

This clone showed up just a few times. The rearrangement joins TRBV18 to TRBJ2-2; unclear D gene. The germline V and J ends were trimmed by 2 bases and 1 base, with 5 bases remaining between them. There are 14 residues in the CDR3. In germline, CDR1 is KGHSH, CDR2 LQKENI. CDR3 amino acids: CASSPKRNTGELFF. The CDR3 DNA sequence: TGTGCCAGCTCACCAAAGAGGAACACCGGGGAGCTGTTTTTT. The variable domain in full, with the rest retrieved from reference TRBV18 and TRBJ2-2, is NAGVMQNPRHLVRRRGQEARLRCSPMKGHSHVYWYRQLPEEGLKFMVYLQKENIIDESGMPKERFSAEFPKEGPSILRIQQVVRGDSAAYFCASSPKRNTGELFFGEGSRLTVL.

There are a few counts of this clone. This chain joins TRBV6-1 and TRBJ2-1; D is perhaps TRBD1 (5 bases). CDR3 length: 13 residues. The germline V gene has CDR1 MNHNS and CDR2 SASEGT. Trimming pared 0 bases from V and 5 bases from J, leaving 5 bases between. The CDR3 loop reads CASSEADNNEQFF. In DNA, the CDR3 is TGTGCCAGCAGTGAAGCGGACAACAATGAGCAGTTCTTC.

This clone was seen a few times. The chain links TRBV29-1 to TRBJ1-2, with D unresolved. Germline CDR1 SQVTM, CDR2 ANQGSEA. This CDR3 is 13 amino acids long. The germline V and J ends were trimmed by 4 bases and 0 bases, with 9 bases remaining between them. CDR3 DNA: TGCAGCGTTGGAACATCCGCTAACTATGGCTACACCTTC. Its protein product is CSVGTSANYGYTF.

V is TRBV2 and J is TRBJ1-6, with D possibly being TRBD1 (5 bases). Germline CDR1 and CDR2: SNHLY and FYNNEI. V was cut by 6 bases and J by 6 bases, with 15 bases left in between. CDR3 length equals 15 residues. This CDR3 reads CASRMDMPSNSPLHF. Here the CDR3 DNA reads TGTGCCAGCAGGATGGACATGCCAAGTAATTCACCCCTCCACTTT.

This chain uses TRBV5-4 with TRBJ2-1; D may be TRBD2 (5 bases). Germline values: CDR1 SGHNT, CDR2 YYREEE (reference sequence). The ends were cut back, 0 bases at V and 15 bases at J, with 16 bases in the middle. The CDR3 length is 13 residues. The CDR3 DNA reads as TGTGCCAGCAGCTTGGAGCACGGGAATTTGGGGTTCTTC. This encodes CASSLEHGNLGFF.

This clone is a singleton in its sample. The chain is built from TRBV3-1 (or the pseudogene TRBV3-2) and TRBJ2-7; TRBD1 matches 8 bases. Per germline, CDR1 LGHDT and CDR2 YNNKEL (reference sequence). This CDR3 contains 13 residues. V trimming: 8 bases; J trimming: 3 bases; junction bases outside the gene matches: 6. CDR3: CASAQDRVYEQYF. The CDR3 DNA reads as TGTGCCAGCGCCCAGGACAGGGTCTACGAGCAGTACTTC.

The rearrangement links TRBV13 to TRBJ2-7, with 7 bases matching TRBD2. Germline V gene sequence: CDR1 PRHDT, CDR2 FYEKMQ (reference sequence). This CDR3 comprises 15 residues. V lost 5 bases to trimming and J lost 2 bases; unmatched junction nucleotides: 9. The CDR3 bases are TGTGCCAGCAGCCCCTGGACTAGAGGCGCCTACGAGCAGTACTTC. It translates to CASSPWTRGAYEQYF.

V gene TRBV6-2 or TRBV6-3 combines with J gene TRBJ1-1; TRBD1 is a possible D gene (6 bases). Per the germline V gene, CDR1 is MNHEY and CDR2 is SVGEGT. The CDR3 totals 13 residues. Trimming pared 4 bases from V and 5 bases from J, leaving 11 bases between. The chain's CDR3 is CASSSVGGTEAFF. Here the CDR3 DNA reads TGTGCCAGCAGTTCCGTAGGGGGTACTGAAGCTTTCTTT.

The V gene is TRBV9, the J gene TRBJ2-2, with D possibly matching TRBD1 (5 bases). Germline CDR1 is SGDLS and CDR2 is YYNGEE. The CDR3 sequence is 16 residues long. Trimming pared 4 bases from V and 0 bases from J, leaving 13 bases between. The CDR3: CASSPVQGPNTGELFF. In DNA form, the CDR3 reads TGTGCCAGCAGCCCCGTCCAGGGCCCGAACACCGGGGAGCTGTTTTTT.

The V call is TRBV10-1, the J call TRBJ2-6; 8 bases are a match to TRBD1. Germline loops: CDR1 WNHNN, CDR2 SYGVQD (reference sequence). With V trimmed by 9 bases and J by 4 bases, 11 bases remained unmatched. The CDR3 is 16 amino acids. This CDR3 is CASSPGGAAGANVLTF. The CDR3 DNA reads TGCGCCAGTAGTCCAGGGGGCGCGGCAGGGGCCAACGTCCTGACTTTC.

V gene TRBV6-2 or TRBV6-3 combines with J gene TRBJ1-5; 9 nucleotides align to TRBD1. Germline V gives CDR1 MNHEY, CDR2 SVGEGT. This CDR3 is 14 amino acids long. The ends lost 5 bases at V and 6 bases at J; junction bases unmatched: 5. The CDR3 here is CASSKGQGSQPQHF. CDR3 coding DNA: TGTGCCAGCAGTAAAGGACAGGGGTCTCAGCCCCAGCATTTT.

The V and J genes are TRBV6-5 and TRBJ1-2, with D perhaps TRBD1 (6 bases). The CDR3 has 12 amino acids. Trimming took off 7 bases at V and 5 bases at J, with 11 bases between the two ends. Germline CDR1 reads MNHEY; CDR2 reads SVGAGI. Here the CDR3 DNA reads TGTGCCAGCACCCAAACAGGGTATGGCTACACCTTC. Its protein is CASTQTGYGYTF.

The V call is TRBV3-1 (or the pseudogene TRBV3-2), the J call TRBJ1-3; D is perhaps TRBD1 (6 bases). V lost 1 base and J lost 0, with 19 bases in between. CDR3 length: 19 residues. Germline loops: CDR1 LGHDT, CDR2 YNNKEL (reference sequence). The CDR3 sequence is CASSQVLIYGQNSGNTIYF. The CDR3 nucleotides read TGTGCCAGCAGCCAAGTTCTAATTTATGGACAGAACTCTGGAAACACCATATATTTT.